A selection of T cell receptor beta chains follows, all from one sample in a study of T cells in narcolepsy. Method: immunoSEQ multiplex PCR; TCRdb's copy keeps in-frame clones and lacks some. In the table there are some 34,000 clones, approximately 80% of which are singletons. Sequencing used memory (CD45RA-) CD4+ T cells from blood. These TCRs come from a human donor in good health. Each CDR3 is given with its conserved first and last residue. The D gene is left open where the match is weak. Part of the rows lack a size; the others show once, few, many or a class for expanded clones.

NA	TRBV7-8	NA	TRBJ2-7	TGTGCCAGCAGGCATTCGATATCTAGCAGCAGCTCCTACGAGCAGTACTTC	CASRHSISSSSSYEQYF
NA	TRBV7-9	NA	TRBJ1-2	TGTGCCAGCAGCCTTTGGGACTACTCCTCAAAGAACTATGGCTACACCTTC	CASSLWDYSSKNYGYTF
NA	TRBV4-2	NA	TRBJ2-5	TGTGCCAGCAGCCAAGATTATCTCTCCGGAGAGACCCAGTACTTC	CASSQDYLSGETQYF
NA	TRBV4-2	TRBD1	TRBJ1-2	TGTGCCAGCAGCGCCCTAGGGGGCACGGTGGGCTACACCTTC	CASSALGGTVGYTF
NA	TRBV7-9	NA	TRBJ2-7	TGTGCCAGCAGCTTGGGCGCAGGGAACGAGCAGTACTTC	CASSLGAGNEQYF
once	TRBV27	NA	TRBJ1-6	TGTGCCAGCAGTTTGGCCCCAGGGGACCCTCCAAATTCACCCCTCCACTTT	CASSLAPGDPPNSPLHF
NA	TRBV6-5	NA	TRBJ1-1	TGTGCCAGCAGTGGGACGGAGACTAAGAACACTGAAGCTTTCTTT	CASSGTETKNTEAFF
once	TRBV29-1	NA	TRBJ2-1	TGCAGCGTTGAAGGGATGGGGATCTCCTACAATGAGCAGTTCTTC	CSVEGMGISYNEQFF
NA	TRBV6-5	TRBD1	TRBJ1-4	TGTGCCAGCAGCCCCGACAGGGGAACTAATGAAAAACTGTTTTTT	CASSPDRGTNEKLFF
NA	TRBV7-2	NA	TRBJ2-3	TGTGCCAGCAGCTTATCAGGGAGCACAGATACGCAGTATTTT	CASSLSGSTDTQYF
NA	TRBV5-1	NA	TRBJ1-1	TGCGCCAGCAGCTTGGGTATAGGGTTGCGGACTGAAGCTTTCTTT	CASSLGIGLRTEAFF
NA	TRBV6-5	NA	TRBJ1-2	TGTGCCAGCAGATTCCTTGGGGAAGTTGGCTACACCTTC	CASRFLGEVGYTF
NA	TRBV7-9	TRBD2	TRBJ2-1	TGTGCCAGCAGCGAGGGGTTGTTAGCGGGAGATGATGAGCAGTTCTTC	CASSEGLLAGDDEQFF
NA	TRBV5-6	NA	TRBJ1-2	TGTGCCAGCAGCCCCATGAATCGGGCAACGTATGGCTACACCTTC	CASSPMNRATYGYTF
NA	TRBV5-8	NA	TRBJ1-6	TGTGCCAGCAGGCTGGACACGTCGAATTCACCCCTCCACTTT	CASRLDTSNSPLHF
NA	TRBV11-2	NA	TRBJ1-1	TGTGCCAGCAGCTTCAATTGGGGGACTGAAGCTTTCTTT	CASSFNWGTEAFF
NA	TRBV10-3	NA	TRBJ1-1	TGTGCCATCAGGGAGGCGCCGCAGGCCGGGACTGAAGCTTTCTTT	CAIREAPQAGTEAFF
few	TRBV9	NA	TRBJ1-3	TGTGCCAGCAGCGCGATGACTAACACCATATATTTT	CASSAMTNTIYF
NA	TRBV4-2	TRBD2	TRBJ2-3	TGTGCCAGCAGCCAAGATCGGGGGGGAGCTACAGATACGCAGTATTTT	CASSQDRGGATDTQYF
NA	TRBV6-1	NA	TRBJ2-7	TGTGCCAGCGGCCTCGGACAAAACGAGCAGTACTTC	CASGLGQNEQYF
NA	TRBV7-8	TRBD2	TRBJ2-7	TGTGCCAGCAAACCAGCGGGGGCTAGCGGGAGTCTAGGCGAGCAGTACTTC	CASKPAGASGSLGEQYF
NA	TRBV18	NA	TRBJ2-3	TGTGCCAGCTCACACTCCGACATAAATACGCAGTATTTT	CASSHSDINTQYF
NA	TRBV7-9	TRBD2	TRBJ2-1	TGTGCCAGCGGCCCGGGACTAGCGGGAGGGTCCTCCTACAATGAGCAGTTCTTC	CASGPGLAGGSSYNEQFF
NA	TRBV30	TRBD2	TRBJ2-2	TGTGCCTGGAGTGGACTAGCGGGAGGCCGCACCGGGGAGCTGTTTTTT	CAWSGLAGGRTGELFF
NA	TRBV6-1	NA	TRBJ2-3	TGTGCCAGCACTCTAGCCCTCCCAGATACGCAGTATTTT	CASTLALPDTQYF
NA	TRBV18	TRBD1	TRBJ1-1	TGTGCCAGCTCGCCCGGACAGGACACTGAAGCTTTCTTT	CASSPGQDTEAFF
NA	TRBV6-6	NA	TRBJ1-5	TGTGCCAGCAGTGCCCAGGGAAATCAGCCCCAGCATTTT	CASSAQGNQPQHF
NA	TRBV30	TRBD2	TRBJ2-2	TGTGCCTGGACGGGAGGACTAGCGGGGGTGGGCACCGGGGAGCTGTTTTTT	CAWTGGLAGVGTGELFF
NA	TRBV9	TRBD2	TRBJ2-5	TGTGCCAGCAGCCCCCCCTCATTAATGGCGGGAGGAACAGAGACCCAGTACTTC	CASSPPSLMAGGTETQYF
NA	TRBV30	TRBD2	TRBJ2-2	TGTGCCTCGGGACTAGCTAGGACCGGGGAGCTGTTTTTT	CASGLARTGELFF
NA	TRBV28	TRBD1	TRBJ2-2	TGTGCCAGCAGGGCGACAGGGGTGACCGGGGAGCTGTTTTTT	CASRATGVTGELFF